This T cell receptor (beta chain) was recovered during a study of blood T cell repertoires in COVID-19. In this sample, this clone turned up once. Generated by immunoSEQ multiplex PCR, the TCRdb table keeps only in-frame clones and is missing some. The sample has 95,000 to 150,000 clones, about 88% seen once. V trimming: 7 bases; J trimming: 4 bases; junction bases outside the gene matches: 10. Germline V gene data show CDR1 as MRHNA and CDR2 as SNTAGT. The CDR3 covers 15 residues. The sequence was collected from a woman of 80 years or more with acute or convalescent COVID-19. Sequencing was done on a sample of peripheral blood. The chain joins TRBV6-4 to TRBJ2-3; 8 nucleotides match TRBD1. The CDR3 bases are TGTGCCAGCATTAAGGACAGGGTTGCCCCAGATACGCAGTATTTT. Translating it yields CASIKDRVAPDTQYF.